This T cell receptor (beta chain) was identified in a study of cytomegalovirus exposure and HLA in healthy donors. Study at large: Around 77 million unique TCRs from HLA-typed donors made up an early data release.

This clone appeared a few times. Antigen: not known. The germline V gene has CDR1 GTSNPN and CDR2 SVGIG (reference sequence). The CDR3 is made up of 15 amino acids. V was clipped by 0 bases and J by 3 bases, with 12 bases between them. Study-wide points: Most subjects had HLA-A and HLA-B alleles reportedly predicted accurately by TCR beta sequences. A later analysis by the authors found several of the most significant clusters apparently linked to common viral pathogens.

PCR used 60 Vbeta primers and 13 Jbeta primers. Assay: immunoSEQ multiplex PCR; the TCRdb copy retains only in-frame clones and omits some. This sample has 110,000 or so clones, with about 70% found just once. The receptor was derived from a man aged 30 to 39 in good health and CMV-seronegative. The specimen was PBMCs. The chain couples TRBV30 to TRBJ1-5; no firm D call. CDR3 loop: CAWSVSGETNQPQHF. In DNA form, the CDR3 reads TGTGCCTGGAGTGTGTCCGGGGAGACCAATCAGCCCCAGCATTTT. Filled out from reference TRBV30 and TRBJ1-5, the complete variable domain reads SQTIHQWPATLVQPVGSPLSLECTVEGTSNPNLYWYRQAAGRGLQLLFYSVGIGQISSEVPQNLSASRPQDRQFILSSKKLLLSDSGFYLCAWSVSGETNQPQHFGDGTRLSIL.